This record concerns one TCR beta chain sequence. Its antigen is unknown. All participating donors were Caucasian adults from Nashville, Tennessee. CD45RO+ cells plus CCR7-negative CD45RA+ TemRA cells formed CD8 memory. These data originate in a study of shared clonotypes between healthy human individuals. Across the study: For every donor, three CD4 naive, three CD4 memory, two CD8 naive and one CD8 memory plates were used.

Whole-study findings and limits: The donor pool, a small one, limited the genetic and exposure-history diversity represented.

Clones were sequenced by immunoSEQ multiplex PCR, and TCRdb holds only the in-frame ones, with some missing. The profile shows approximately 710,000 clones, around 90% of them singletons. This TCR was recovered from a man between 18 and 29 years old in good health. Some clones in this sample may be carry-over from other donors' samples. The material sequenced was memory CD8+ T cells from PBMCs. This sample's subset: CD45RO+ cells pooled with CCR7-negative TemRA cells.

CDR3 DNA sequence: TGTGCCAGCAGCGCCGCGAAGGGCTCCTCCTCTGGGGCCAACGTCCTGACTTTC. Translating gives CASSAAKGSSSGANVLTF. V gene TRBV9 combines with J gene TRBJ2-6; unclear D gene. This CDR3 is 18 amino acids long. The V gene's germline CDR1 is SGDLS and CDR2 YYNGEE. Trimming took 3 bases from V and 0 from J, leaving 16 bases between them.